The 22 T cell receptor beta chains below all came from one sample that was sequenced in a study of cytomegalovirus exposure and HLA in healthy donors. Researchers ran the PCR with 60 Vbeta and 13 Jbeta primers. Clones were read by immunoSEQ multiplex PCR, and TCRdb kept only the in-frame ones, dropping some. This table has a few hundred thousand clones, 70% to 80% appearing once. Source material: PBMCs. These TCRs come from a man aged 40-50 years in good health and CMV-seronegative.

This clone was counted once. An end of the junction differs from the germline gene, which may be a read error. The chain couples TRBV7-9 to TRBJ1-1; D is possibly TRBD1 (5 bases). The CDR3 runs to 15 residues. Germline CDR1 reads SEHNR; CDR2 reads FQNEAQ (reference sequence). The CDR3: CSSSLGAGRDTEAFF. CDR3 coding DNA: TGTTCCAGCAGCTTAGGGGCAGGGAGGGACACTGAAGCTTTCTTT.

The chain is built from TRBV29-1 and TRBJ2-7; 7 bases agree with TRBD1. The CDR3 covers 14 residues. The trim removed 7 bases at V and 3 bases at J, leaving 12 bases unmatched. The germline V gene has CDR1 SQVTM and CDR2 ANQGSEA. The chain's CDR3 is CSAMTGTVFYEQYF. The CDR3 nucleotides are TGCAGCGCGATGACCGGGACAGTGTTCTACGAGCAGTACTTC.

The rearrangement links TRBV7-9 to TRBJ2-7, with 9 bases fitting TRBD1. CDR3 length: 12 amino acids. Per germline, CDR1 SEHNR and CDR2 FQNEAQ (reference sequence). CDR3 nucleotide sequence: TGTTCCGGTGGGACAGGGAGGGACGAGCAGTACTTC. Protein: CSGGTGRDEQYF.

This clone appeared once. The DNA of the CDR3 is TGTGCCATCAGTGAGTGGTCAGGGACTTATGGCTACACCTTC. Protein sequence: CAISEWSGTYGYTF. The rearrangement links TRBV10-3 to TRBJ1-2; perhaps TRBD1 as D (5 bases). Trimming took off 1 base at V and 5 bases at J, with 11 bases between the two ends. The CDR3 spans 14 residues. The V gene's germline CDR1 is ENHRY and CDR2 SYGVKD.

The chain is built from TRBV9 and TRBJ2-7, with TRBD1 identical over 7 bases. Per the germline V gene, CDR1 is SGDLS and CDR2 is YYNGEE. CDR3 size: 12 residues. With 3 bases clipped from V and 7 bases from J, the junction kept 4 bases outside the gene matches. The CDR3 nucleotides read TGTGCCAGCAGCGGTACAGGGGAAGAGCAGTACTTC. Protein: CASSGTGEEQYF.

This clone was recorded once. The V and J genes are TRBV5-6 and TRBJ1-1; no clear D. Germline V gene lookup returns CDR1 SGHDT and CDR2 YYEEEE. The CDR3 runs to 13 residues. V was shortened by 0 bases and J by 3 bases, with 6 bases between the two germline ends. The CDR3 coding sequence is TGTGCCAGCAGCTTGGACGGGTACACTGAAGCTTTCTTT. As protein: CASSLDGYTEAFF.

The chain employs TRBV7-2 and TRBJ2-5; TRBD2 matches at 13 bases. Unmatched junction bases numbered 8, after V lost 5 bases and J lost 5 bases. CDR3 length: 16 residues. CDR1 SGHTA and CDR2 FQGNSA come from the germline V gene. The CDR3 DNA follows: TGTGCCAGCAGCCCCCCGCGGACTAGCGGGAGTGAGACCCAGTACTTC. This encodes CASSPPRTSGSETQYF.

The V call is TRBV5-6, the J call TRBJ1-1; a possible D gene is TRBD1 (6 bases). The CDR3 has 12 residues. Looked up from germline, CDR1 is SGHDT and CDR2 is YYEEEE. Trimming removed 3 bases from V and 11 bases from J, with 14 bases in between. The CDR3 region is CASSSEGDGAFF. The CDR3 DNA sequence: TGTGCCAGCAGCTCCGAGGGGGATGGTGCTTTCTTT.

The V gene is TRBV2, the J gene TRBJ1-6, with unresolved D. Per the germline V gene, CDR1 is SNHLY and CDR2 is FYNNEI. The V gene lost 3 bases and the J gene lost 0 bases, with 6 bases spanning the gap. This CDR3 region has 15 residues. The chain's CDR3 is CASSDPSSYNSPLHF. The CDR3 DNA is TGTGCCAGCAGTGATCCGAGCTCCTATAATTCACCCCTCCACTTT.

The J gene is TRBJ2-5, the V gene TRBV19; maybe TRBD1 (5 bases). V lost 5 bases, J lost 2 bases, and 15 bases lay in between. Germline CDR1 and CDR2: LNHDA and SQIVND (reference sequence). The CDR3 consists of 15 residues. CDR3 in DNA: TGTGCCAGTAGTGACCCGCGACAGAATCAAGAGACCCAGTACTTC. Residues: CASSDPRQNQETQYF.

This chain links TRBV6-6 with TRBJ1-5, with a tentative D call TRBD1 (5 bases). The CDR3 covers 15 residues. The germline gives CDR1 MNHNY, CDR2 SVGAGI (reference sequence). V was clipped by 2 bases and J by 4 bases, with 12 bases between them. In DNA, the CDR3 is TGTGCCAGCAGTTACGCCCCGGGGGGGAATCAGCCCCAGCATTTT. This codes for CASSYAPGGNQPQHF.

This clone has only one observation. The J gene is TRBJ2-7, the V gene TRBV19; 7 positions agree with TRBD2. The CDR3 covers 14 residues. The V gene's germline CDR1 is LNHDA and CDR2 SQIVND (reference sequence). Germline trimming cut 3 bases from V and 2 bases from J; bases unmatched to any gene: 4. The CDR3 spells CASSISGTTYEQYF. The CDR3 region has the DNA TGTGCCAGTAGTATCAGCGGGACTACCTACGAGCAGTACTTC.

This rearrangement joins TRBV9 to TRBJ2-7, with 7 positions matching TRBD2. With 4 bases clipped from V and 2 bases from J, the junction kept 12 bases outside the gene matches. Germline V gene sequence: CDR1 SGDLS, CDR2 YYNGEE. The CDR3 is 16 amino acids. The CDR3 spells CASSYLSSGATYEQYF. The CDR3 bases are TGTGCCAGCAGCTATCTCTCCAGCGGGGCTACCTACGAGCAGTACTTC.

The chain combines TRBV5-6 with TRBJ1-1, with 8 positions matching TRBD1. CDR1 is SGHDT and CDR2 is YYEEEE in the germline V gene. The CDR3 loop spans 15 amino acids. Trimming cost V 4 bases and J 0 bases; bases outside gene matches: 5. The CDR3: CASSHGTGLNTEAFF. As DNA, the CDR3 is TGTGCCAGCAGCCACGGGACAGGATTGAACACTGAAGCTTTCTTT.

The rearrangement uses TRBV7-9 and TRBJ2-5; 8 nucleotides match TRBD2. V lost 4 bases and J lost 5; bases outside the gene matches: 6. Germline V gives CDR1 SEHNR, CDR2 FQNEAQ (reference sequence). The CDR3 runs to 14 residues. This CDR3 reads CASSYGGGRETQYF. The CDR3 DNA reads as TGTGCCAGCAGCTACGGCGGGGGGCGGGAGACCCAGTACTTC.

V and J are TRBV6-5 and TRBJ2-5; D ambiguous. The ends were cut back, 2 bases at V and 5 bases at J, with 12 bases in the middle. In germline, CDR1 is MNHEY, CDR2 SVGAGI. The CDR3 length is 14 residues. DNA of the CDR3: TGTGCCAGCAGTTACGGGCCAGGTGCGGAGACCCAGTACTTC. The encoded protein is CASSYGPGAETQYF.

Notes on this clone: At one of its ends the junction is not consistent with the germline gene, which may arise from a read error. The chain combines TRBV5-4 with TRBJ1-1; D remains unclear. This CDR3 has 15 residues. The germline V gene has CDR1 SGHNT and CDR2 YYREEE (reference sequence). DNA for the CDR3: TGCGCCAGCAGCCAAGAGAGCGGAGCGGACCTTGAAGCTTTCTTT. It yields the protein CASSQESGADLEAFF.

The chain employs TRBV7-9 and TRBJ2-7; TRBD1 aligns across 7 bases. The CDR3 spans 14 residues. In germline, CDR1 is SEHNR, CDR2 FQNEAQ (reference sequence). The V segment lost 5 bases and the J segment 0 bases; nucleotides outside the gene matches: 4. CDR3 nucleotide sequence: TGTGCCAGCAGCCCCAGGGACAGCTCCTACGAGCAGTACTTC. Its translation is CASSPRDSSYEQYF.

The V gene is TRBV7-2, the J gene TRBJ2-7; tentatively, D is TRBD2 (5 bases). V dropped 7 bases and J dropped 0 bases, with 10 bases sitting between them. Germline values: CDR1 SGHTA, CDR2 FQGNSA. CDR3 size: 13 residues. CDR3 amino acids: CASTPGSSYEQYF. DNA for the CDR3: TGTGCCAGCACCCCGGGATCCTCCTACGAGCAGTACTTC.

The chain links TRBV7-2 to TRBJ2-2; 10 bases agree with TRBD2. CDR1 is SGHTA, CDR2 FQGNSA, per germline. The V and J ends lost 2 bases and 6 bases, in that order; junction bases with no gene match: 6. The CDR3 runs 16 residues. CDR3 amino acids: CASSLRATSGAGELFF. CDR3 in DNA: TGTGCCAGCAGCTTAAGGGCAACTAGCGGGGCCGGGGAGCTGTTTTTT.

The J gene is TRBJ1-1, the V gene TRBV27; 8 bases map to TRBD1. The CDR3 spans 16 residues. V lost 2 bases and J lost 0; bases outside the gene matches: 5. In germline, CDR1 is MNHEY, CDR2 SMNVEV (reference sequence). The CDR3, as DNA: TGTGCCAGCAGTTTACAGGGGGCCCAAATGAACACTGAAGCTTTCTTT. Translated: CASSLQGAQMNTEAFF.

The chain has TRBV7-2 and TRBJ2-5, with 7 positions matching TRBD1. J was trimmed by 4 bases and V by 4 bases; bases with no gene match: 0. Germline assignment: CDR1 SGHTA and CDR2 FQGNSA. The CDR3 covers 12 residues. CDR3 DNA sequence: TGTGCCAGCAGCTACAGGGGAGAGACCCAGTACTTC. It yields the protein CASSYRGETQYF.